This TCR beta chain originates from a study of post-analysis software for immune sequencing data. Overall study results and limits: Four or five TRBV segments, TRBV5-6, TRBV5-1 and TRBV20-1 among them, were found more frequent in patients than controls. Clustering by F measure revealed strong co-clustering among samples prepared together in one batch.

About this clonotype: Its cognate antigen is unknown.

This CDR3 contains 16 residues. V was pared by 3 bases and J by 2 bases, with 17 bases between. Germline loops: CDR1 KGHSH, CDR2 LQKENI. Unique molecular identifiers were built into the TCR beta cDNA libraries. TCRdb re-analysed the PCR reads in MiXCR, keeping a single row per CDR3 protein. The data contain hundreds of thousands of distinct CDR3 sequences, approximately 33% of them singletons. What was sequenced was blood. The clonotype originates from a girl between 5 and 17 years old with multiple sclerosis. The rearrangement joins TRBV18 to TRBJ2-7; perhaps D is TRBD1 or TRBD2 (5 bases each). DNA for the CDR3: TGTGCCAGCTCACCCGGAAGGACGCTGGGGGCCTACGAGCAGTACTTC. Protein sequence: CASSPGRTLGAYEQYF.